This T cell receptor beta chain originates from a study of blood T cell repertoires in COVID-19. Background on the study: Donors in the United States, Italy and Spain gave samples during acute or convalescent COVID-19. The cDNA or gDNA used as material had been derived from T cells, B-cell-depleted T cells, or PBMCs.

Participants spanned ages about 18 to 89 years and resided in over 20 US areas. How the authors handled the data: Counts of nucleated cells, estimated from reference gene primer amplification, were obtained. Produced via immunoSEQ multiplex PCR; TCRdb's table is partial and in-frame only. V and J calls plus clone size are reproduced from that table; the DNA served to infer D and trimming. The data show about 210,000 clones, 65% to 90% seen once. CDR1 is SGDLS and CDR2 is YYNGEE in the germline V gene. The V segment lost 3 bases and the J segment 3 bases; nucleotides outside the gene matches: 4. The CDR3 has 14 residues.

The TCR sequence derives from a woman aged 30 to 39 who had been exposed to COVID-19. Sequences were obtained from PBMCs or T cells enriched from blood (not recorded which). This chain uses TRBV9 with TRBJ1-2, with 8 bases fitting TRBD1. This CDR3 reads CASSAKGQDYGYTF. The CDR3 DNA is TGTGCCAGCAGCGCGAAGGGACAGGACTATGGCTACACCTTC. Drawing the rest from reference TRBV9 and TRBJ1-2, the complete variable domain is DSGVTQTPKHLITATGQRVTLRCSPRSGDLSVYWYQQSLDQGLQFLIQYYNGEERAKGNILERFSAQQFPDLHSELNLSSLELGDSALYFCASSAKGQDYGYTFGSGTRLTVV.